A selection of T cell receptor beta chains follows, all from one sample in a study of T cell repertoires in cytomegalovirus infection. MiXCR, run by TCRdb on the reads, gives a single entry per CDR3 protein. Altogether some 180,000 distinct CDR3 sequences are present, about 21% being singletons, with the ten largest covering approximately 3%. The sequenced sample consisted of PBMCs. The receptors were gathered from a human donor in good health (CMV status not recorded). Some clones in this sample may be carry-over from other donors' samples. CDR3s include the opening cysteine and the closing phenylalanine or tryptophan. The order of the fields is clone size, V gene, J gene, D gene, CDR3 protein, CDR3 DNA. D genes are given only for firm matches. Some rows have no size entry. The others give once, few or many, or a class for an expanded clone.

.,TRBV2,TRBJ2-5,TRBD1,CASRAGTGTETQYF,TGTGCCAGCAGAGCCGGGACAGGGACAGAGACCCAGTACTTC
.,TRBV12-3/TRBV12-4,TRBJ2-1,.,CASSFRVYNEQFF,TGTGCCAGCAGTTTTAGAGTTTACAATGAGCAGTTCTTC
few,TRBV5-4,TRBJ2-1,.,CASSQDLLGSYNEQFF,TGTGCCAGCAGCCAGGACCTCCTTGGGTCCTACAATGAGCAGTTCTTC
few,TRBV25-1,TRBJ2-7,.,CASSGLPGTANEQYF,TGTGCCAGCAGTGGGCTCCCCGGGACCGCGAACGAGCAGTACTTC
.,TRBV29-1,TRBJ2-3,TRBD1,CSATQGDTQYF,TGCAGCGCGACACAGGGGGATACGCAGTATTTT
.,TRBV12-5,TRBJ2-1,TRBD1,CASGWGQGPDEQFF,TGTGCTAGTGGTTGGGGACAGGGGCCGGATGAGCAGTTCTTC
many,TRBV7-9,TRBJ2-5,.,CASSLLQVGVETQYF,TGTGCCAGCAGCTTACTCCAGGTGGGGGTGGAGACCCAGTACTTC
many,TRBV28,TRBJ1-5,.,CASNLAGREHQPQHF,TGTGCCAGCAACCTTGCCGGCAGGGAGCATCAGCCCCAGCATTTT
.,TRBV2,TRBJ2-7,TRBD2,CASSGGLVAGGGPEQYF,TGTGCCAGCAGTGGAGGACTGGTAGCGGGGGGGGGTCCCGAGCAGTACTTC
few,TRBV6-5,TRBJ1-4,.,CASSWQPNEKLFF,TGTGCCAGCAGTTGGCAGCCAAATGAAAAACTGTTTTTT
.,TRBV20-1,TRBJ1-1,.,CSARFSRALNTEAFF,TGCAGTGCTAGGTTCAGTCGGGCACTTAACACTGAAGCTTTCTTT
many,TRBV7-2,TRBJ2-1,.,CASSSGGRNEQFF,TGTGCCAGCAGCTCCGGAGGCCGGAATGAGCAGTTCTTC
once,TRBV7-4,TRBJ1-1,.,CASSLGRSNTEAFF,TGTGCCAGCAGCCTAGGCCGCTCGAACACTGAAGCTTTCTTT
few,TRBV15,TRBJ1-5,.,CATSRDRSSGGQPQHF,TGTGCCACCAGCAGAGATCGAAGCAGCGGAGGTCAGCCCCAGCATTTT
.,TRBV15,TRBJ2-3,.,CDTSRYGQTTDTQYF,TGTGACACCAGCCGATACGGACAGACCACAGATACGCAGTATTTT
few,TRBV7-2,TRBJ1-1,.,CASNGGGARYTEAFF,TGTGCCAGCAACGGGGGGGGGGCTCGTTACACTGAAGCTTTCTTT
.,TRBV29-1,TRBJ2-1,TRBD1,CSGNRDRGLISYNEQFF,TGCAGCGGCAACCGGGACAGGGGTTTAATCTCCTACAATGAGCAGTTCTTC
.,TRBV12-3/TRBV12-4,TRBJ1-1,.,CASSPEEGVKGRTEAFF,TGTGCCAGCAGCCCTGAGGAAGGGGTTAAAGGACGCACTGAAGCTTTCTTT
.,TRBV5-1,TRBJ1-1,.,CASSFDPNTEAFF,TGCGCCAGCAGCTTCGACCCGAACACTGAAGCTTTCTTT
.,TRBV6-2/TRBV6-3,TRBJ1-5,.,CASRGDYSNQPQHF,TGTGCCAGCAGGGGAGACTATAGCAATCAGCCCCAGCATTTT
.,TRBV6-1,TRBJ2-2,.,CASSEYAPTGELFF,TGTGCCAGCAGTGAATATGCGCCTACCGGGGAGCTGTTTTTT
.,TRBV5-1,TRBJ2-3,.,CASSPKQDTQYF,TGCGCCAGCAGCCCAAAACAGGATACGCAGTATTTT
many,TRBV7-2,TRBJ2-7,TRBD1,CASSLAGQSYEQYF,TGTGCCAGCAGCTTAGCGGGACAGTCCTACGAGCAGTACTTC
.,TRBV28,TRBJ2-1,.,CASSLLRGSSYNEQFF,TGTGCCAGCAGTTTATTGCGGGGAAGCTCCTACAATGAGCAGTTCTTC
few,TRBV10-3,TRBJ1-5,.,CAISERETSNQPQHF,TGTGCCATCAGTGAGAGGGAGACAAGCAATCAGCCCCAGCATTTT
.,TRBV14,TRBJ2-2,.,CASSQDIGSVGSGELFF,TGTGCCAGCAGCCAAGATATCGGCAGCGTAGGATCCGGGGAGCTGTTTTTT
.,TRBV5-1,TRBJ2-5,.,CASSSQWTQYF,TGCGCCAGCAGCTCCCAATGGACCCAGTACTTC
many,TRBV7-2,TRBJ2-7,TRBD2,CASSASGSYSYEQYF,TGTGCCAGCAGCGCTAGCGGGAGCTACTCCTACGAGCAGTACTTC
many,TRBV6-1,TRBJ1-4,.,CASSESGIAGKLFF,TGTGCCAGCAGTGAATCCGGGATCGCGGGAAAACTGTTTTTT
many,TRBV7-2,TRBJ1-6,TRBD1,CASSPDRGRSPLHF,TGTGCCAGCAGCCCGGACAGGGGACGTTCACCCCTCCACTTT
.,TRBV5-6,TRBJ2-7,.,CASSLDAGRSYEQYF,TGTGCCAGCAGCTTGGATGCAGGGCGCTCCTACGAGCAGTACTTC
many,TRBV12-3/TRBV12-4,TRBJ2-1,TRBD2,CASSSGNYNEQFF,TGTGCCAGCAGTAGCGGGAACTACAATGAGCAGTTCTTC
.,TRBV6-5,TRBJ1-4,.,CASSFNTATNEKLFF,TGTGCCAGCAGTTTTAACACCGCAACTAATGAAAAACTGTTTTTT
few,TRBV11-2,TRBJ1-2,.,CASSLDLPGNYGYTF,TGTGCCAGCAGCTTAGATCTGCCAGGGAACTATGGCTACACCTTC
few,TRBV14,TRBJ1-1,.,CASSQAGEAFF,TGTGCCAGCAGCCAAGCAGGTGAAGCTTTCTTT
.,TRBV11-3,TRBJ1-2,.,CASTTGSYGYTF,TGTGCCAGCACAACAGGGAGCTATGGCTACACCTTC
.,TRBV7-6,TRBJ2-3,.,CASSLKGDDTDTQYF,TGTGCCAGCAGCCTTAAAGGGGACGACACAGATACGCAGTATTTT
many,TRBV7-2,TRBJ2-5,TRBD2,CASSWGGQETQYF,TGTGCCAGCAGCTGGGGGGGCCAAGAGACCCAGTACTTC
.,TRBV4-3,TRBJ1-2,.,CASSPDMTYGYTF,TGCGCCAGCAGCCCCGACATGACCTATGGCTACACCTTC
few,TRBV5-1,TRBJ2-2,TRBD2,CASSPSSGGTNTGELFF,TGCGCCAGCAGCCCGTCGAGCGGGGGCACGAACACCGGGGAGCTGTTTTTT
few,TRBV28,TRBJ2-5,.,CASSYRDGKETQYF,TGTGCCAGCAGCTACCGGGACGGTAAAGAGACCCAGTACTTC
few,TRBV19,TRBJ2-5,.,CASSGATRQETQYF,TGTGCCAGTAGTGGGGCCACGAGGCAAGAGACCCAGTACTTC
few,TRBV2,TRBJ1-5,TRBD1,CASGETGGGPQHF,TGTGCCAGCGGGGAGACAGGGGGCGGGCCCCAGCATTTT
few,TRBV19,TRBJ2-3,TRBD1,CASGKDRVPDTQYF,TGTGCCAGTGGGAAGGACAGGGTACCAGATACGCAGTATTTT
.,TRBV7-9,TRBJ2-1,TRBD1,CASSSYRDRVINEQFF,TGTGCCAGCAGCTCGTACCGGGACAGGGTAATCAATGAGCAGTTCTTC
many,TRBV12-3/TRBV12-4,TRBJ2-7,.,CASSFMAAGYEQYF,TGTGCCAGCAGTTTCATGGCGGCAGGCTACGAGCAGTACTTC
.,TRBV29-1,TRBJ2-3,.,CSVEEGVLTDTQYF,TGCAGCGTTGAGGAGGGGGTTCTCACAGATACGCAGTATTTT
.,TRBV6-6,TRBJ2-1,.,CASSSRENEQFF,TGTGCCAGCAGTTCGCGTGAGAATGAGCAGTTCTTC
.,TRBV5-4,TRBJ1-3,.,CASSFGGFSGNTIYF,TGTGCCAGCAGCTTCGGCGGGTTCTCTGGAAACACCATATATTTT
.,TRBV6-1,TRBJ1-2,.,CASSVTGTTTYGYTF,TGTGCCAGCAGTGTTACCGGGACGACAACCTATGGCTACACCTTC
.,TRBV5-4,TRBJ2-7,TRBD1,CASSLPGQGPYEQYF,TGTGCCAGCAGCTTGCCCGGACAGGGGCCCTACGAGCAGTACTTC
few,TRBV29-1,TRBJ1-2,TRBD1,CSALDRAIISFSGYTF,TGCAGCGCCCTAGACAGGGCAATAATCTCTTTCAGTGGCTACACCTTC
few,TRBV6-5,TRBJ2-5,TRBD2,CASSSGGRAGETQYF,TGTGCCAGCAGTTCCGGGGGGAGGGCCGGGGAGACCCAGTACTTC
few,TRBV7-2,TRBJ2-7,.,CASSRPGINYEQYF,TGTGCCAGCAGCAGACCCGGGATTAACTACGAGCAGTACTTC